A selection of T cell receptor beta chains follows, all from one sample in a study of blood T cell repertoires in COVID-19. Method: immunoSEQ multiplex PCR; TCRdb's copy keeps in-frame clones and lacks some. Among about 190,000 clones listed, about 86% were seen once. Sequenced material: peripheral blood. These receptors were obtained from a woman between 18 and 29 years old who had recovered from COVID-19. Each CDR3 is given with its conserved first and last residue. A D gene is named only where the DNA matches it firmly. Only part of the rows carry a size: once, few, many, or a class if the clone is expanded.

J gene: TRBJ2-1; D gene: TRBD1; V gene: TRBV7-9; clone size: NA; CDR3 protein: CASSPRTGDNEQFF; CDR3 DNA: TGTGCCAGCAGCCCCAGGACAGGGGACAATGAGCAGTTCTTC
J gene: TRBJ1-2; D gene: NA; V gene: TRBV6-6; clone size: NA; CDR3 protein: CASSEALIYGYTF; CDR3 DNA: TGTGCCAGCAGCGAGGCCCTGATCTATGGCTACACCTTC
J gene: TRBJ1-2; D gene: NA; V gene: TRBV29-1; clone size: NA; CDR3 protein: CSDTGGQSGGYTF; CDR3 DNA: TGCAGCGACACGGGGGGTCAATCGGGAGGCTACACCTTC
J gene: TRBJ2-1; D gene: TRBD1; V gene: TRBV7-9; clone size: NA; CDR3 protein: CASSSPRTGGHEQFF; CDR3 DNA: TGTGCCAGCAGCTCACCCCGGACAGGGGGCCATGAGCAGTTCTTC
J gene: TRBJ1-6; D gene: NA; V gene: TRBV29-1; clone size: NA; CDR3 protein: CSAMTGPNSPLHF; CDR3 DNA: TGCAGCGCCATGACAGGCCCAAATTCACCCCTCCACTTT
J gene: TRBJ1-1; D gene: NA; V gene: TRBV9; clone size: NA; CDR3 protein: CASSARQMNTEAFF; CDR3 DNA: TGTGCCAGCAGCGCTCGACAGATGAACACTGAAGCTTTCTTT
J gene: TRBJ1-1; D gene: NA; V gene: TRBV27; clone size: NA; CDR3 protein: CASRGGRRGTEAFF; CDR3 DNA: TGTGCCAGCAGGGGGGGGCGGAGGGGCACTGAAGCTTTCTTT
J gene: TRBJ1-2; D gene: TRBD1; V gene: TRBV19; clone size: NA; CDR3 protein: CASSPRDRDGYTF; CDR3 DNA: TGTGCCAGTAGCCCCCGGGACAGGGATGGCTACACCTTC
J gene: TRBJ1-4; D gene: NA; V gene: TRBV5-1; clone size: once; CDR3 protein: CASSSQGREKLFF; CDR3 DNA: TGCGCCAGCAGCTCACAGGGTCGTGAAAAACTGTTTTTT
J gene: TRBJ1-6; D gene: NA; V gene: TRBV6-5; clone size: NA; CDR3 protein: CASREGGSPLHF; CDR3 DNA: TGTGCCAGCAGGGAGGGAGGTTCACCCCTCCACTTT
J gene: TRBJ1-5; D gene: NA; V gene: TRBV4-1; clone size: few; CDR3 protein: CASSQVQAYNQPQHF; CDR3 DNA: TGCGCCAGCAGCCAAGTCCAGGCTTACAATCAGCCCCAGCATTTT
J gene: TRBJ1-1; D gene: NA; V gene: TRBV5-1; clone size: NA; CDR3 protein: CASRTDRNTEAFF; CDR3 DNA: TGCGCCAGCAGAACAGACAGGAACACTGAAGCTTTCTTT
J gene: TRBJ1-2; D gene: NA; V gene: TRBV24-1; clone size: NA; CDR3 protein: CATSENRVSPYGYTF; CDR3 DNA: TGTGCCACCAGTGAGAACAGGGTCTCGCCCTATGGCTACACCTTC
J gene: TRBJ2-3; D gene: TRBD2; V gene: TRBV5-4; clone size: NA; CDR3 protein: CASSLEGLATDTQYF; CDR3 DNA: TGTGCCAGCAGCTTGGAGGGACTAGCGACGGATACGCAGTATTTT
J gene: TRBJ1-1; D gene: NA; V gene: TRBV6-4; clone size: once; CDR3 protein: CASSKGVWDTEAFF; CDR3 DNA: TGTGCCAGCAGTAAAGGAGTGTGGGACACTGAAGCTTTCTTT
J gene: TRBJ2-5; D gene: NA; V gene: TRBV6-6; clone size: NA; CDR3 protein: CASRDLKYQETQYF; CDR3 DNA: TGTGCCAGCCGAGACTTAAAGTACCAAGAGACCCAGTACTTC
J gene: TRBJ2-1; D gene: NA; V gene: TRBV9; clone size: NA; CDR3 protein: CASSDEVAVYNEQFF; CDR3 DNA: TGTGCCAGCAGTGACGAGGTAGCGGTCTACAATGAGCAGTTCTTC
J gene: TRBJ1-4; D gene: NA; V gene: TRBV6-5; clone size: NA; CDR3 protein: CASSPTATNEKLFF; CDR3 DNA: TGTGCCAGCAGTCCCACTGCAACTAATGAAAAACTGTTTTTT
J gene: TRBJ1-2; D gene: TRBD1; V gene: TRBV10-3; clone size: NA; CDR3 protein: CAISESMGQGVQGYTF; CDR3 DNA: TGTGCCATCAGTGAGTCTATGGGACAGGGGGTCCAAGGCTACACCTTC
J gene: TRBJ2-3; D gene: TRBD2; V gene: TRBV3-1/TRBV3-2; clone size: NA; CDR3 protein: CASSPTGTSGGSSTDTQYF; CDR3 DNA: TGTGCCAGCAGCCCTACCGGGACTAGCGGGGGGAGTAGCACAGATACGCAGTATTTT
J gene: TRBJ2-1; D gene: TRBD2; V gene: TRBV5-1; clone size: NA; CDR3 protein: CASSLSGNEQFF; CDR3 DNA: TGCGCCAGCAGCCTTAGCGGGAATGAGCAGTTCTTC
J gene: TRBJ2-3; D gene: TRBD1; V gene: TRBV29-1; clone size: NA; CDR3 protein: CSASGQFPQYF; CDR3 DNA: TGCAGCGCCTCGGGACAGTTCCCGCAGTATTTT
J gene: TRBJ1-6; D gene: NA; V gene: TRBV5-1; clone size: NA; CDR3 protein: CASSLVLPGSPLHF; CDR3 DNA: TGCGCCAGCAGCTTGGTTCTCCCGGGGTCACCCCTCCACTTT
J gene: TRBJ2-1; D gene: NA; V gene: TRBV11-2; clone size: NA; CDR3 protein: CASSSISGNEQFF; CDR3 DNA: TGTGCCAGCAGCTCAATATCGGGGAATGAGCAGTTCTTC